Below, 11 T cell receptor beta chains from the same sample are listed, as sequenced in a study of T cells in Graves' hyperthyroidism and ophthalmopathy. Researchers amplified the TCR beta CDR3 regions from RNA transcripts. First-round RT-PCR targeting the TCR CDR3 was performed with the HTBI primer set. A single record per CDR3 protein comes from TCRdb applying MiXCR to the multiplex PCR reads. This table holds about 400,000 distinct CDR3 sequences, around 14% found once. Sequenced material: blood. Source of these receptors: a woman under 30 with Graves' hyperthyroidism.

Only a few counts were recorded for this clonotype. The chain joins TRBV5-5 to TRBJ2-2, with D tentatively TRBD1 or TRBD2 (5 bases each). V was clipped by 1 base and J by 3 bases, with 13 bases between them. Germline CDR1 reads SGHKS; CDR2 reads YYEKEE (reference sequence). The CDR3 sequence is 16 residues long. CDR3 DNA sequence: TGTGCCAGCAGCTTGAATGAGGGGTCTGACACCGGGGAGCTGTTTTTT. Protein product: CASSLNEGSDTGELFF.

This clonotype has ten or more counts. The chain employs TRBV7-2 and TRBJ2-3; maybe TRBD2 (5 bases). The germline V gene encodes CDR1 SGHTA and CDR2 FQGNSA. Between the trimmed V and J ends, which lost 5 bases and 3 bases, there was a span of 15 bases. The length of the CDR3 is 15 residues. The CDR3 coding sequence is TGTGCCAGCAGCCTTTATAGCGTGGGGACAGATACGCAGTATTTT. This gives the protein CASSLYSVGTDTQYF.

This clonotype was counted only a few times. The chain employs TRBV11-2 and TRBJ1-4, with D tentatively TRBD1 (5 bases). Germline V gene data show CDR1 as SGHAT and CDR2 as FQNNGV. The CDR3 extends over 15 amino acids. The V end lost 1 base, the J end lost 5 bases, and 11 bases lay between the germline ends. CDR3 DNA sequence: TGTGCCAGCAGCTTAGTTTTGGGGGGGAATGAAAAACTGTTTTTT. Translation gives CASSLVLGGNEKLFF.

At least ten counts were recorded for this clonotype. V is TRBV7-8 and J is TRBJ1-4, with D unclear. The CDR3 sequence is 15 residues long. The V and J ends lost 1 base and 8 bases respectively, with 14 bases between them. Germline-derived CDR1 and CDR2 are SGHVS and FQNEAQ. CDR3 bases: TGTGCCAGCAGCTTAGTCGGCGCGGCCGGGGAAAAACTGTTTTTT. Translating gives CASSLVGAAGEKLFF.

The chain has TRBV9 and TRBJ2-3; D unresolved. CDR3 length equals 14 residues. Germline lookup yields CDR1 SGDLS and CDR2 YYNGEE. The ends were cut back, 1 base at V and 0 bases at J, with 6 bases in the middle. CDR3 in DNA: TGTGCCAGCAGCGTAAGTTGGAGCACAGATACGCAGTATTTT. It yields the protein CASSVSWSTDTQYF.

This clonotype has a count of ten or more. The rearrangement joins TRBV20-1 to TRBJ2-7, with D possibly being TRBD1 (6 bases). The CDR3 has 11 amino acids. CDR1 is DFQATT, CDR2 SNEGSKA, per germline (reference sequence). Trimming took 6 bases from V and 4 from J, leaving 10 bases between them. CDR3 DNA sequence: TGCAGTGCAGCCCAGGGGTACGAGCAGTACTTC. Its translation is CSAAQGYEQYF.

CDR3 in DNA: TGTGCCACCAGCAGAGATGTGCAGGGGGGTGAAAAACTGTTTTTT. This gives the protein CATSRDVQGGEKLFF. This sequence joins TRBV15 and TRBJ1-4; 7 bases fit TRBD1. The V gene end was trimmed by 0 bases and the J gene end by 7 bases; junction bases not matched to a gene: 5. Looked up from germline, CDR1 is LNHNV and CDR2 is YYDKDF (reference sequence). The CDR3 loop spans 15 amino acids.

This chain connects TRBV19 to TRBJ2-2; D is unclear. V shed 4 bases and J shed 5 bases, with 11 bases lying between them. The germline gives CDR1 LNHDA, CDR2 SQIVND (reference sequence). CDR3 length equals 14 residues. The CDR3 DNA is TGTGCCAGTAGTACTATGGGCGAAACCGGGGAGCTGTTTTTT. Translating gives CASSTMGETGELFF.

This clonotype occurred many times. V gene TRBV6-2 or TRBV6-3 combines with J gene TRBJ2-3, with 10 bases that match TRBD2. The germline gives CDR1 MNHEY, CDR2 SVGEGT. The CDR3 runs 20 residues. V gave up 2 bases and J gave up 0 bases; unmatched junction bases: 14. The CDR3 is CASSYGTSSGRAWSTDTQYF. DNA for the CDR3: TGTGCCAGCAGTTACGGGACTTCCAGCGGGAGGGCCTGGAGCACAGATACGCAGTATTTT.

This clonotype has just a few counts. The chain carries TRBV10-3 and TRBJ2-2; no clear D. V was shortened by 7 bases and J by 2 bases, with 8 bases between the two germline ends. Per the germline V gene, CDR1 is ENHRY and CDR2 is SYGVKD. The CDR3 contains 13 residues. The CDR3 coding sequence is TGTGCCATCATAACAGCTAACACCGGGGAGCTGTTTTTT. Its translation: CAIITANTGELFF.

The V gene is TRBV7-9, the J gene TRBJ1-6; 10 nucleotides line up with TRBD1. The CDR3 has 17 amino acids. Germline-derived CDR1 and CDR2 are SEHNR and FQNEAQ (reference sequence). J gave up 6 bases and V 5 bases, and 10 bases lay outside the gene matches. The CDR3 protein is CASSASTGGEINSPLHF. The CDR3 nucleotides are TGTGCCAGCAGCGCGTCGACAGGGGGCGAAATTAATTCACCCCTCCACTTT.